The 8 T cell receptor beta chains in this list originate from one sample, sequenced in a study of a mutant IDH1 vaccine in newly diagnosed glioma. Time point reported: week 11, during vaccination. Vaccination used 300 ug of mutant IDH1 20-mer peptide per dose, with topical imiquimod. Antigens of these TCRs are unknown. The method was immunoSEQ multiplex PCR; TCRdb's version includes in-frame clones alone and lacks a portion of them. The table has 20,000 to 30,000 clones, less than 80% seen once. Material: PBMCs, obtained from a glioma patient whose treatment included an IDH1 peptide vaccine. All receptors come from a man aged 40-49 years with glioma.

The chain recombines TRBV7-9 with TRBJ2-1, with TRBD2 matching over 7 bases. Germline assignment: CDR1 SEHNR and CDR2 FQNEAQ (reference sequence). The V gene end was trimmed by 1 base and the J gene end by 6 bases; junction bases not matched to a gene: 3. This CDR3 region has 14 residues. CDR3 sequence reads: CASSLGGGPNEQFF. In nucleotides, the CDR3 is TGTGCCAGCAGCTTAGGGGGAGGGCCCAATGAGCAGTTCTTC.

V and J are TRBV15 and TRBJ1-4, with D unclear. Looked up from germline, CDR1 is LNHNV and CDR2 is YYDKDF (reference sequence). V was pared by 5 bases and J by 0 bases, with 10 bases between. The CDR3 runs to 15 residues. CDR3 DNA: TGTGCCACCAGCCGCACAGTGGCAACTAATGAAAAACTGTTTTTT. The encoded protein is CATSRTVATNEKLFF.

This chain connects TRBV14 to TRBJ1-1, with 7 bases that match TRBD1. CDR3 length equals 13 residues. Germline loops: CDR1 SGHDN, CDR2 FVKESK. With 4 bases clipped from V and 5 bases from J, the junction kept 4 bases outside the gene matches. The CDR3 DNA sequence: TGTGCCAGCAGCCTCGACAGGGTTACTGAAGCTTTCTTT. Amino acids: CASSLDRVTEAFF.

The J gene is TRBJ2-1, the V gene TRBV11-3; 12 bases map to TRBD2. The germline V gene has CDR1 SGHNT and CDR2 YENEEA. Germline trimming cut 6 bases from V and 10 bases from J; bases unmatched to any gene: 10. CDR3 length: 15 amino acids. CDR3 in amino acids: CASRSTSGSYGEQFF. In nucleotides, the CDR3 is TGTGCCAGCAGATCGACTAGCGGGAGTTACGGAGAGCAGTTCTTC.

This chain uses TRBV11-2 with TRBJ1-2; 8 bases map to TRBD1. Trimming at V came to 5 bases and at J to 8 bases, leaving 10 bases not matched to a gene. Germline CDR1 SGHAT, CDR2 FQNNGV. The CDR3 consists of 14 residues. CDR3 nucleotides: TGTGCCAGCAGCAAACAAGGACAGGGTAGGGGCTACACCTTC. Its protein is CASSKQGQGRGYTF.

The gene calls are TRBV15 and TRBJ1-1; D gene unclear. Germline CDR1 LNHNV, CDR2 YYDKDF (reference sequence). The CDR3 extends over 13 amino acids. The ends were cut back, 1 base at V and 6 bases at J, with 9 bases in the middle. The CDR3 nucleotides read TGTGCCACCAGCAGAGGGCTCTTGGCTGAAGCTTTCTTT. Its protein is CATSRGLLAEAFF.

The J gene is TRBJ2-2, the V gene TRBV7-2; 7 bases fit TRBD2. Germline loops: CDR1 SGHTA, CDR2 FQGNSA. The V segment lost 3 bases and the J segment 3 bases; nucleotides outside the gene matches: 7. This CDR3 spans 16 amino acids. The CDR3 sequence is CASSFGGNGYTGELFF. As DNA, the CDR3 is TGTGCCAGCAGCTTCGGGGGGAACGGCTACACCGGGGAGCTGTTTTTT. The whole variable domain, remainder taken from reference TRBV7-2 and TRBJ2-2, is GAGVSQSPSNKVTEKGKDVELRCDPISGHTALYWYRQSLGQGLEFLIYFQGNSAPDKSGLPSDRFSAERTGGSVSTLTIQRTQQEDSAVYLCASSFGGNGYTGELFFGEGSRLTVL.

The J gene is TRBJ2-3, the V gene TRBV10-1; 8 bases match TRBD2. CDR1 is WNHNN, CDR2 SYGVQD, per germline (reference sequence). V shed 6 bases, J shed 4 bases, and the junction held 18 bases outside the gene matches. This CDR3 comprises 18 residues. The CDR3 sequence: CASRKTNSGDLGPDTQYF. CDR3 nucleotide sequence: TGCGCCAGCAGGAAGACTAATAGCGGGGACTTGGGGCCAGATACGCAGTATTTT.